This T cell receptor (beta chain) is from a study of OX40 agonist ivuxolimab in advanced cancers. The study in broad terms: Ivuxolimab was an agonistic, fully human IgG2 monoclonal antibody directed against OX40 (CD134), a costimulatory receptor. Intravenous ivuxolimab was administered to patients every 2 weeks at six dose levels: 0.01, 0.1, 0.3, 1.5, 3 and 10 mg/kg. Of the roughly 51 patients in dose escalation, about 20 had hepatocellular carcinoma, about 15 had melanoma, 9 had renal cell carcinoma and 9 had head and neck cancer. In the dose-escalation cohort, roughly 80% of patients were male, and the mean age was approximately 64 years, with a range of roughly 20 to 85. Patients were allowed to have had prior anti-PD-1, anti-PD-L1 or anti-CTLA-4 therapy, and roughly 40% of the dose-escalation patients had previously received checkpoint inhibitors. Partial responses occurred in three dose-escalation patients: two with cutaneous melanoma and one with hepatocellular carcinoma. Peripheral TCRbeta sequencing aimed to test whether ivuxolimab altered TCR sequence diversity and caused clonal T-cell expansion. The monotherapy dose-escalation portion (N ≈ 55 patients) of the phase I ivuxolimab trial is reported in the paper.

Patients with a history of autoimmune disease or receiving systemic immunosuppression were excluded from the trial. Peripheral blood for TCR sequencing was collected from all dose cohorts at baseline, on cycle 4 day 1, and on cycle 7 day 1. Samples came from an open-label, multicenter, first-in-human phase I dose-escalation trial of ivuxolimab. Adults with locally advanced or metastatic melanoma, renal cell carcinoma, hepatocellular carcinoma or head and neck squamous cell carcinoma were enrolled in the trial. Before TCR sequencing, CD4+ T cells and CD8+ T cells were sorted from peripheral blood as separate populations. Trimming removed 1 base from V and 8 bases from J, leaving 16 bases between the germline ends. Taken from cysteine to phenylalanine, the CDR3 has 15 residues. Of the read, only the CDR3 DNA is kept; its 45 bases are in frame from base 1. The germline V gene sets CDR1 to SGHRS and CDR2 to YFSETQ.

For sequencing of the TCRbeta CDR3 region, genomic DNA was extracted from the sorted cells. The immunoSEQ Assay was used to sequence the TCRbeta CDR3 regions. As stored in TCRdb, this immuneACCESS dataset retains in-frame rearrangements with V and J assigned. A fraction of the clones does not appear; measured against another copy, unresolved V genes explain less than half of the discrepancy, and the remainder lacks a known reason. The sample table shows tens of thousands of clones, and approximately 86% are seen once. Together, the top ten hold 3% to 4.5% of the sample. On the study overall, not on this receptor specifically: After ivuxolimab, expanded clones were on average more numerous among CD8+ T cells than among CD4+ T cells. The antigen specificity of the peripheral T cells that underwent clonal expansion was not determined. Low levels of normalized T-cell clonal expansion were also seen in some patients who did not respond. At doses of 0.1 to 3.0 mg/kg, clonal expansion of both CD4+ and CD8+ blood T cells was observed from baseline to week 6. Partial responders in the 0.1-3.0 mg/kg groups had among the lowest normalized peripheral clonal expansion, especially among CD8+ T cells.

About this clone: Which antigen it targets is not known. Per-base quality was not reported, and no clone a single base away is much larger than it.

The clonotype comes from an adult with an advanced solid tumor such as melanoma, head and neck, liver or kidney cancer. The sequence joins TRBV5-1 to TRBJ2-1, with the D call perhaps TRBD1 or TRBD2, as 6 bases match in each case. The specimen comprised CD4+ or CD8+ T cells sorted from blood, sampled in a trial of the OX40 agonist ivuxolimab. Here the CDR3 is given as CASSLPRGLWDEQFF. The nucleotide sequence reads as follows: TGCGCCAGCAGCTTGCCCAGGGGACTTTGGGATGAGCAGTTCTTC.